This entry lists 26 T cell receptor beta chains sequenced from one sample in a study of T cells in localized non-small cell lung cancer. Profiling relied on immunoSEQ multiplex PCR, and the TCRdb table lists in-frame clones only, not all of them. The table shows tens of thousands of clones, with more than 70% occurring only once. Sequenced here: peripheral blood, sampled before any cancer treatment. Source of these receptors: a female donor of 60 years or more with stage I squamous cell lung carcinoma.

The chain links TRBV30 to TRBJ1-5; D is unresolved. The V gene's germline CDR1 is GTSNPN and CDR2 SVGIG (reference sequence). The CDR3 covers 13 residues. V lost 2 bases and J lost 7, with 12 bases in between. In nucleotides, the CDR3 is TGTGCCTGGAGTCCGCCATCCCGCCAGCCCCAGCATTTT. Its translation is CAWSPPSRQPQHF. Combining the CDR3 with reference TRBV30 and TRBJ1-5 gives the whole variable domain SQTIHQWPATLVQPVGSPLSLECTVEGTSNPNLYWYRQAAGRGLQLLFYSVGIGQISSEVPQNLSASRPQDRQFILSSKKLLLSDSGFYLCAWSPPSRQPQHFGDGTRLSIL.

The genes are TRBV6-5 and TRBJ1-2; tentatively, D is TRBD1 (5 bases). Germline V gene lookup returns CDR1 MNHEY and CDR2 SVGAGI. The CDR3 has 13 residues. V was cut by 6 bases and J by 1 base, with 9 bases left in between. CDR3 DNA: TGTGCCAGCAGGCCCAGGGATAACTATGGCTACACCTTC. It translates to CASRPRDNYGYTF.

The rearrangement uses TRBV9 and TRBJ1-2, with D tentatively TRBD1 (5 bases). V was cut by 3 bases and J by 4 bases, with 13 bases left in between. The germline V gene encodes CDR1 SGDLS and CDR2 YYNGEE. This CDR3 comprises 14 residues. As DNA, the CDR3 is TGTGCCAGCAGCGAGCGGGGCGGCCTCTATGGCTACACCTTC. Encoded protein: CASSERGGLYGYTF. Full variable domain (missing parts from reference TRBV9 and TRBJ1-2): DSGVTQTPKHLITATGQRVTLRCSPRSGDLSVYWYQQSLDQGLQFLIQYYNGEERAKGNILERFSAQQFPDLHSELNLSSLELGDSALYFCASSERGGLYGYTFGSGTRLTVV.

This rearrangement joins TRBV19 to TRBJ2-5, with D perhaps matching TRBD2 (6 bases). The CDR3 totals 14 residues. The V end was cut by 3 bases, the J end by 4 bases, with 12 bases between. The germline gives CDR1 LNHDA, CDR2 SQIVND (reference sequence). CDR3 DNA sequence: TGTGCCAGTAGTATCAGGACTATCCCAGAGACCCAGTACTTC. As protein: CASSIRTIPETQYF.

V usage is TRBV5-1 and J usage is TRBJ2-2; TRBD2 matches at 8 bases. V shed 0 bases and J 3 bases; nucleotides not matched to a gene: 4. Germline values: CDR1 SGHRS, CDR2 YFSETQ. The CDR3 extends over 16 amino acids. The CDR3: CASSLGAGVDTGELFF. In DNA, the CDR3 is TGCGCCAGCAGCTTGGGAGCGGGAGTTGACACCGGGGAGCTGTTTTTT.

The rearrangement links TRBV7-6 to TRBJ2-2; either TRBD1 or TRBD2 may fit D (5 bases each). The V end lost 5 bases, the J end lost 7 bases, and 20 bases lay between the germline ends. This CDR3 is 16 amino acids long. Germline V gives CDR1 SGHVS, CDR2 FNYEAQ. The CDR3 sequence is CASSPRLRGDGGELFF. CDR3 in DNA: TGTGCCAGCAGCCCTCGTTTACGGGGCGACGGCGGGGAGCTGTTTTTT.

The chain employs TRBV6-5 and TRBJ2-4, with a weak D call TRBD2 (6 bases). CDR3 length equals 13 residues. V lost 4 bases and J lost 13, with 17 bases in between. Germline V gene lookup returns CDR1 MNHEY and CDR2 SVGAGI. The CDR3 nucleotides are TGTGCCAGCAGTTCCAGTACCACCGGGAGACAGTACTTC. Its protein product is CASSSSTTGRQYF.

The genes are TRBV7-6 and TRBJ2-2; D assignment may be TRBD1 or TRBD2 (6 bases each). Trimming removed 7 bases from V and 1 base from J, with 22 bases in between. The germline gives CDR1 SGHVS, CDR2 FNYEAQ. The CDR3 is 18 amino acids. The CDR3 loop reads CASNSPVRGRRNTGELFF. The CDR3 DNA follows: TGTGCCAGCAACTCCCCGGTGAGGGGGAGGAGGAACACCGGGGAGCTGTTTTTT. The complete variable domain, with remaining parts taken from reference TRBV7-6 and TRBJ2-2, reads GAGVSQSPRYKVTKRGQDVALRCDPISGHVSLYWYRQALGQGPEFLTYFNYEAQQDKSGLPNDRFSAERPEGSISTLTIQRTEQRDSAMYRCASNSPVRGRRNTGELFFGEGSRLTVL.

J is TRBJ2-5 and V is TRBV28, with 9 positions matching TRBD2. After removal of 3 bases from V and 4 bases from J, the junction contained 6 bases not matched to a gene. This CDR3 has 15 amino acids. CDR1 is MDHEN, CDR2 SYDVKM, per germline. CDR3 nucleotide sequence: TGTGCCAGCAGTTTTAGCGGGAGCTCGGGAGAGACCCAGTACTTC. It yields the protein CASSFSGSSGETQYF.

The chain couples TRBV2 to TRBJ2-5, with no clear D. Near its end, the DNA agrees better with TRBJ2-7, so the J call may be wrong. Germline CDR1 is SNHLY and CDR2 is FYNNEI. This CDR3 has 14 residues. Here the CDR3 reads CASSESPASYEQYF. The CDR3 nucleotides read TGTGCCAGCAGTGAATCTCCCGCTTCCTACGAGCAGTACTTC.

The CDR3 spells CASSEGYGSTDTQYF. In nucleotides, the CDR3 is TGTGCCAGCAGCGAAGGGTACGGCTCCACAGATACGCAGTATTTT. This sequence joins TRBV11-3 and TRBJ2-3; D not resolved. This CDR3 region has 15 residues. The germline V and J ends were trimmed by 5 bases and 2 bases, with 14 bases remaining between them. Germline assignment: CDR1 SGHNT and CDR2 YENEEA.

This sequence joins TRBV5-4 and TRBJ2-7; D is perhaps TRBD1 (5 bases). Germline V gives CDR1 SGHNT, CDR2 YYREEE (reference sequence). V was trimmed by 4 bases and J by 3 bases, leaving 11 bases between them. The CDR3 spans 13 residues. The CDR3 DNA sequence: TGTGCCAGCAGCCCAATGCAGGGCTACGAGCAGTACTTC. This encodes CASSPMQGYEQYF.

This sequence joins TRBV5-1 and TRBJ2-7; a possible D gene is TRBD2 (5 bases). With 2 bases removed from V and 6 bases from J, the gap between germline ends came to 18 bases. Looked up from germline, CDR1 is SGHRS and CDR2 is YFSETQ. This CDR3 has 15 residues. CDR3 in amino acids: CASSFRGQMAGEQYF. CDR3 DNA: TGCGCCAGCAGCTTCCGAGGGCAGATGGCGGGCGAGCAGTACTTC.

This chain's CDR3 is CASSTPGLGNQETQYF. CDR3 DNA sequence: TGTGCCAGTAGTACCCCGGGTCTAGGCAACCAAGAGACCCAGTACTTC. This rearrangement joins TRBV19 to TRBJ2-5, with unresolved D. Trimming cost V 4 bases and J 0 bases, with 15 bases left between them. This CDR3 has 16 amino acids. Germline CDR1 reads LNHDA; CDR2 reads SQIVND (reference sequence).

The V and J genes are TRBV4-2 and TRBJ2-5; D remains unclear. Germline values: CDR1 LGHNA, CDR2 YNFKEQ. The CDR3 spans 14 residues. Trimming left V 4 bases short and J 5 bases short, with 14 bases between. The CDR3 sequence: CASSLPSVGETQYF. The CDR3 nucleotides read TGTGCCAGCAGCCTCCCCAGCGTGGGGGAGACCCAGTACTTC.

V and J are TRBV29-1 and TRBJ2-2, with D perhaps TRBD1 (5 bases). Germline CDR1 SQVTM, CDR2 ANQGSEA. The CDR3 is 12 residues long. The CDR3 bases are TGCACACTGAGCAGGGACACCGGGGAGCTGTTTTTT. Amino acid sequence: CTLSRDTGELFF.

The chain combines TRBV2 with TRBJ2-7; D gene ambiguous. The CDR3 totals 14 residues. Germline V CDR1 and CDR2: SNHLY, FYNNEI. The V gene lost 5 bases and the J gene lost 5 bases, with 16 bases spanning the gap. CDR3 coding DNA: TGTGCCAGCAGTAACGAGCGCGCGTTCCACGAGCAGTACTTC. Translating gives CASSNERAFHEQYF.

V and J are TRBV5-1 and TRBJ2-1; 10 nucleotides line up with TRBD1. Trimming took 7 bases from V and 7 from J; bases not matched to a gene: 8. The CDR3 has 14 residues. Looked up from germline, CDR1 is SGHRS and CDR2 is YFSETQ. The chain's CDR3 is CASFPGQGRNEQFF. DNA for the CDR3: TGCGCCAGCTTTCCGGGACAGGGGAGGAATGAGCAGTTCTTC.

J is TRBJ2-2 and V is TRBV13; 11 bases are a match to TRBD2. CDR1 is PRHDT, CDR2 FYEKMQ, per germline (reference sequence). CDR3 length: 17 residues. V was clipped by 4 bases and J by 2 bases; unmatched bases: 6. For the CDR3, the DNA is TGTGCCAGCAGCTACGGACTAGCGGGCGTCAACACCGGGGAGCTGTTTTTT. Its translation: CASSYGLAGVNTGELFF.

The gene calls are TRBV6-5 and TRBJ2-7; D not resolved. V dropped 2 bases and J dropped 2 bases, with 10 bases sitting between them. CDR3 length equals 14 residues. Germline V gene lookup returns CDR1 MNHEY and CDR2 SVGAGI. The CDR3 DNA sequence: TGTGCCAGCAGTTACCCGGACCCCCCCTACGAGCAGTACTTC. Translated, it gives CASSYPDPPYEQYF.

This chain connects TRBV11-2 to TRBJ1-2, with D perhaps TRBD1 (5 bases). The V gene lost 5 bases and the J gene lost 4 bases, with 14 bases spanning the gap. The CDR3 sequence is 14 residues long. Germline V gene lookup returns CDR1 SGHAT and CDR2 FQNNGV. The CDR3 DNA follows: TGTGCCAGCAGCCGCGAACAGGTTTCCTATGGCTACACCTTC. Its protein is CASSREQVSYGYTF. The full variable domain, its missing parts supplied by reference TRBV11-2 and TRBJ1-2, is EAGVAQSPRYKIIEKRQSVAFWCNPISGHATLYWYQQILGQGPKLLIQFQNNGVVDDSQLPKDRFSAERLKGVDSTLKIQPAKLEDSAVYLCASSREQVSYGYTFGSGTRLTVV.

The chain employs TRBV5-4 and TRBJ2-4, with a tentative D call TRBD2 (5 bases). Germline CDR1 and CDR2: SGHNT and YYREEE (reference sequence). Trimming stripped 3 bases from V and 8 bases from J, with 18 bases between. The CDR3 spans 15 residues. The CDR3: CASSSPGRKGDIQYF. DNA for the CDR3: TGTGCCAGCAGCTCACCAGGACGTAAGGGAGACATTCAGTACTTC.

This clone has a handful of counts. The chain is built from TRBV11-3 and TRBJ1-1, with TRBD1 matching 7 bases. The junction had 4 bases not matched to a gene; V was cut back by 0 bases and J by 3 bases. Germline-derived CDR1 and CDR2 are SGHNT and YENEEA. This CDR3 region has 15 residues. For the CDR3, the DNA is TGTGCCAGCAGCTTAGACGGCAGGGGGGACACTGAAGCTTTCTTT. Amino acid sequence: CASSLDGRGDTEAFF.

By sample fraction, this clone is large. J is TRBJ1-2 and V is TRBV7-9; D gene unclear. Germline loops: CDR1 SEHNR, CDR2 FQNEAQ (reference sequence). The V end was cut by 2 bases, the J end by 4 bases, with 8 bases between. CDR3 size: 13 residues. The CDR3 reads CASSLTELYGYTF. CDR3 sequence (DNA): TGTGCCAGCAGCTTAACGGAGCTCTATGGCTACACCTTC. Combining the CDR3 with reference TRBV7-9 and TRBJ1-2 gives the whole variable domain DTGVSQNPRHKITKRGQNVTFRCDPISEHNRLYWYRQTLGQGPEFLTYFQNEAQLEKSRLLSDRFSAERPKGSFSTLEIQRTEQGDSAMYLCASSLTELYGYTFGSGTRLTVV.

With respect to this clone: A much larger clone differs by one base, so this may be a read error. This chain connects TRBV4-3 to TRBJ1-2; weak D call: TRBD1 (6 bases). Trimming pared 3 bases from V and 7 bases from J, leaving 18 bases between. CDR3 length: 15 residues. Germline V gene lookup returns CDR1 LGHNA and CDR2 YSLEER. The CDR3 region is CASSHAKGGHGGYTF. CDR3 nucleotide sequence: TGCGCCAGCAGCCACGCCAAGGGGGGACATGGTGGCTACACCTTC.

This chain uses TRBV14 with TRBJ2-3; TRBD1 aligns across 9 bases. This CDR3 spans 16 amino acids. The germline V gene has CDR1 SGHDN and CDR2 FVKESK. Trimming at V came to 2 bases and at J to 3 bases, leaving 6 bases not matched to a gene. The CDR3 DNA reads as TGTGCCAGCAGCCAATGGGGGACAGGGAAAACAGATACGCAGTATTTT. It codes for CASSQWGTGKTDTQYF.